This T cell receptor beta chain was sequenced during a study of blood T cell repertoires in COVID-19. The CDR3 length is 14 residues. V lost 2 bases and J lost 1, with 5 bases in between. CDR1 and CDR2 (germline): SGHAT, FQDESV (reference sequence). Produced via immunoSEQ multiplex PCR; TCRdb's table is partial and in-frame only. The table lists about 130,000 clones, about 80% of them singletons. This clone has only a few counts. The chain recombines TRBV11-1 with TRBJ2-2; D remains unclear. This TCR derives from a woman aged 50 to 65 who had recovered from COVID-19. Sequencing used PBMCs or T cells enriched from blood (not recorded which). Here the CDR3 reads CASSLSGNTGELFF. CDR3 sequence (DNA): TGTGCCAGCAGCTTATCCGGGAACACCGGGGAGCTGTTTTTT.